This T cell receptor beta chain was identified in a study of T-cell reconstitution after alpha-beta-depleted transplantation in children. TCRbeta library construction was performed incorporating unique molecular identifiers. Each CDR3 protein gets one entry after TCRdb re-called the PCR reads with MiXCR. In the table there are fewer than 400,000 distinct CDR3 sequences, roughly 20% of which are singletons. This clonotype has more than one count but fewer than ten. Germline lookup yields CDR1 DFQATT and CDR2 SNEGSKA (reference sequence). The CDR3 sequence is 15 residues long. After removal of 3 bases from V and 3 bases from J, the junction contained 10 bases not matched to a gene.

The receptor's source is a human donor who donated a stem cell graft to a child with acute myeloid leukemia. The material sequenced was PBMCs from the stem cell graft donor, taken from the stem cell graft. This chain uses TRBV20-1 with TRBJ2-7; the match to TRBD1 covers 8 bases. The CDR3 loop is CSAREDRETGYEQYF. The DNA of the CDR3 is TGCAGTGCTAGGGAGGACAGGGAAACGGGCTACGAGCAGTACTTC.